This TCR beta chain was identified during a study of regulatory T cells in long-lasting Graves disease. Time point reported: persistent/refractory GD, antithyroid drugs over 5 years with positive TRAb. From RNA extracted from PBMCs, the TCR library was made. CDR1 and CDR2 (germline): MDHEN, SYDVKM. The V gene lost 4 bases and the J gene lost 5 bases, with 20 bases spanning the gap. This CDR3 contains 16 residues. Arm-PCR of CDR3 regions with iRepertoire HTBI primers generated TCR beta libraries. TCRdb analysed the multiplex PCR reads with MiXCR anew, one entry per CDR3 protein. The data show some 330,000 distinct CDR3 sequences, 23% seen once. The sample holds many counts of this clonotype.

The V call is TRBV28, the J call TRBJ2-5; D is unresolved. The TCR was taken from a woman aged 40 to 55 with Graves disease. The starting material was peripheral blood mononuclear cells (PBMCs), obtained when the disease was refractory, from a patient treated with antithyroid drugs. The CDR3 DNA sequence: TGTGCCAGCAGTTCCTACGACGGCCCCCCGGAGGAGACCCAGTACTTC. Its protein is CASSSYDGPPEETQYF.